This TCR beta chain was identified in a study of blood T cell repertoires in COVID-19. The wider study: Donors in the United States, Italy and Spain gave samples during acute or convalescent COVID-19.

Assay used: immunoSEQ multiplex PCR; TCRdb lists only in-frame clones, some missing. This table has 150,000 to 200,000 clones, more than 75% appearing once. The receptor's source is a man aged 55 to 70 with active or convalescent COVID-19. The sample taken for sequencing was peripheral blood.

This CDR3 is CASSSQGATGTEAFF. In DNA, the CDR3 is TGCGCCAGCAGCTCACAGGGGGCTACGGGCACTGAAGCTTTCTTT. The chain has TRBV5-1 and TRBJ1-1; TRBD1 matches 9 bases. J was trimmed by 4 bases and V by 3 bases; bases with no gene match: 7. CDR3 size: 15 residues. Germline V gene sequence: CDR1 SGHRS, CDR2 YFSETQ.